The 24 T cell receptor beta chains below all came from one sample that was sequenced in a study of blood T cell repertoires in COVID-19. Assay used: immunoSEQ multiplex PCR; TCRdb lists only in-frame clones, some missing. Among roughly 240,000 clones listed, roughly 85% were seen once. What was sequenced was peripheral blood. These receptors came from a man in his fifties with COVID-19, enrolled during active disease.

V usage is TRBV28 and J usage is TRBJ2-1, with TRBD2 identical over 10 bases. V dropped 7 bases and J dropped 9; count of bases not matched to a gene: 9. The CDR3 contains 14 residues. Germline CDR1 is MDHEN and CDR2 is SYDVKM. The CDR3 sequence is CASTPGLASREQFF. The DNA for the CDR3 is TGTGCCAGCACACCGGGACTAGCGTCGCGTGAGCAGTTCTTC.

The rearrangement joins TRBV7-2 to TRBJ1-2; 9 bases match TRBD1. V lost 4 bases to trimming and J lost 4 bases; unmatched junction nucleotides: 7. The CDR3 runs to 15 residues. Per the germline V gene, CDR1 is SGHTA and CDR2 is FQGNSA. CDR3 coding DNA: TGTGCCAGCAGCTATAACAGGGGGCGCAGCTATGGCTACACCTTC. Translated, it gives CASSYNRGRSYGYTF. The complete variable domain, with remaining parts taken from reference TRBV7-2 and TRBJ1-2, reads GAGVSQSPSNKVTEKGKDVELRCDPISGHTALYWYRQSLGQGLEFLIYFQGNSAPDKSGLPSDRFSAERTGGSVSTLTIQRTQQEDSAVYLCASSYNRGRSYGYTFGSGTRLTVV.

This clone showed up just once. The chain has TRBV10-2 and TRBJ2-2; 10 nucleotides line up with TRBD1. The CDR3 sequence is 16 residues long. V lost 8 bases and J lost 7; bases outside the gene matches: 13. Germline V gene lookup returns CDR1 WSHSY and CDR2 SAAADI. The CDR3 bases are TGCGCCAGCGCTAAGAGACAGGGGGCGGGTAACGGGGAGCTGTTTTTT. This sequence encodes CASAKRQGAGNGELFF.

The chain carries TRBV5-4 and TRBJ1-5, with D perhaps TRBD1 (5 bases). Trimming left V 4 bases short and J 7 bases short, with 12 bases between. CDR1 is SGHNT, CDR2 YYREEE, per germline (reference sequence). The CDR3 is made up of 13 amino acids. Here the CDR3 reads CASSLGVGQPQHF. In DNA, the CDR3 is TGTGCCAGCAGCCTAGGGGTCGGACAGCCCCAGCATTTT. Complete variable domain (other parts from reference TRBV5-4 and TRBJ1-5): ETGVTQSPTHLIKTRGQQVTLRCSSQSGHNTVSWYQQALGQGPQFIFQYYREEENGRGNFPPRFSGLQFPNYSSELNVNALELDDSALYLCASSLGVGQPQHFGDGTRLSIL.

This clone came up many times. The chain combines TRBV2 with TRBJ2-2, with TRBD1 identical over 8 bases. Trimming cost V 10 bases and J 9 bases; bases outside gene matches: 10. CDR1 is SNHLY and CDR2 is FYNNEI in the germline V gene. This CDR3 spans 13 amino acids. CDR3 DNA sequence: TGTGCCACAGAAGGGCAGGGGGCGAGGGAGCTGTTTTTT. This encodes CATEGQGARELFF.

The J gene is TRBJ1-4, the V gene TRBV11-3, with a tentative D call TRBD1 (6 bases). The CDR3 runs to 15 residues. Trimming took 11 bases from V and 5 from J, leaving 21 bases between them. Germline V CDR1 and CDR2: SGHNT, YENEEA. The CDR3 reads CAWRRTAAKNEKLFF. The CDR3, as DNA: TGTGCCTGGCGGCGGACAGCAGCTAAAAATGAAAAACTGTTTTTT.

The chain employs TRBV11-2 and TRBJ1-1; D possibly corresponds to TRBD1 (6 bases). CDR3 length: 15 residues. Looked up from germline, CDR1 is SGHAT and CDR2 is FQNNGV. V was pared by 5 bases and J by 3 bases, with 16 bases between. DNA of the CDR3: TGTGCCAGCAGCCTCCAACAGGGAGAGTACACTGAAGCTTTCTTT. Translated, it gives CASSLQQGEYTEAFF.

CDR3 DNA sequence: TGTGCCAGCAGCCAAGATTGGCGACAGGGGAACACTGAAGCTTTCTTT. This gives the protein CASSQDWRQGNTEAFF. V usage is TRBV4-2 and J usage is TRBJ1-1; 7 nucleotides align to TRBD1. V shed 0 bases, J shed 1 base, and the junction held 5 bases outside the gene matches. The CDR3 length is 16 residues. CDR1 is LGHNA and CDR2 is YNFKEQ in the germline V gene.

Here the CDR3 reads CASSRSTSGGYEQYF. DNA for the CDR3: TGCGCCAGCAGCCGGTCGACTAGCGGGGGCTACGAGCAGTACTTC. This sequence joins TRBV5-1 and TRBJ2-7; TRBD2 matches at 12 bases. The V segment lost 4 bases and the J segment 3 bases; nucleotides outside the gene matches: 5. The CDR3 totals 15 residues. Looked up from germline, CDR1 is SGHRS and CDR2 is YFSETQ.

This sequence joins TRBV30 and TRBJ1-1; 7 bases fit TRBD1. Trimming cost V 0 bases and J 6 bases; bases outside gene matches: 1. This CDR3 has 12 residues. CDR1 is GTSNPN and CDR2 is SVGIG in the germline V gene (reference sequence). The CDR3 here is CAWSVGGPEAFF. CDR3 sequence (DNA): TGTGCCTGGAGTGTAGGGGGCCCTGAAGCTTTCTTT.

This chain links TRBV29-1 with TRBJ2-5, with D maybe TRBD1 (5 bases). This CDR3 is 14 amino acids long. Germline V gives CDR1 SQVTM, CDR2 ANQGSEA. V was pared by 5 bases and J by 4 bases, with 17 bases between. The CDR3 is CSVQGPLRLETQYF. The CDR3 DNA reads TGCAGCGTTCAGGGCCCACTAAGATTAGAGACCCAGTACTTC.

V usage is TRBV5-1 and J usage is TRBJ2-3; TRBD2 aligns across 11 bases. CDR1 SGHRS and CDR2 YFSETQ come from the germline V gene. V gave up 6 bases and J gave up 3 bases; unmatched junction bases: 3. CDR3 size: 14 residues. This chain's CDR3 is CASTIAGGTDTQYF. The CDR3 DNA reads TGCGCCAGCACCATAGCGGGGGGGACAGATACGCAGTATTTT.

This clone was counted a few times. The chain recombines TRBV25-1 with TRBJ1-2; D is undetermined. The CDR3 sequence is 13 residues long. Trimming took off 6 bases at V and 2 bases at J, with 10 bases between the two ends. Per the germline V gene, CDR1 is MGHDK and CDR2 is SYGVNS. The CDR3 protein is CASSGGLNYGYTF. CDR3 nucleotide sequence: TGTGCCAGCAGCGGCGGGTTAAACTATGGCTACACCTTC.

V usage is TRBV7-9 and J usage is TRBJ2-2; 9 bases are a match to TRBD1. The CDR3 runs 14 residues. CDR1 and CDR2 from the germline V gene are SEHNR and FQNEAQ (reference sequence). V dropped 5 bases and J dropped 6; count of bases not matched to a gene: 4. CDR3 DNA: TGTGCCAGCAGCCAGACAGGGGGGCCCGGGGAGCTGTTTTTT. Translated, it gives CASSQTGGPGELFF.

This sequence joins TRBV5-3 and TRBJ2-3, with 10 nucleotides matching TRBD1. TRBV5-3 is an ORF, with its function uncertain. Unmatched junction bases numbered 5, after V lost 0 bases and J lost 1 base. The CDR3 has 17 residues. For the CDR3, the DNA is TGTGCCAGAAGCTTGGATCGGGACAGGGGCTGCACAGATACGCAGTATTTT. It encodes CARSLDRDRGCTDTQYF.

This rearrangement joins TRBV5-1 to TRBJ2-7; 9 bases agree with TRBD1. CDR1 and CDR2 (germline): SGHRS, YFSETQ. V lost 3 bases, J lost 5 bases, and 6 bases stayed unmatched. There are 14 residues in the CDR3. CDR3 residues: CASSSQGALNEQYF. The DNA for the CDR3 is TGCGCCAGCAGCTCACAGGGGGCGCTGAACGAGCAGTACTTC.

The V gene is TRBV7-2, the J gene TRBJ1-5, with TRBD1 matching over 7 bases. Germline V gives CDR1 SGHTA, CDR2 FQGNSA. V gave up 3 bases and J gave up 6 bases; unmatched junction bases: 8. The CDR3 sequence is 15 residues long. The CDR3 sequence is CASSFDTGVGQPQHF. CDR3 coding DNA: TGTGCCAGCAGCTTTGACACAGGGGTCGGTCAGCCCCAGCATTTT.

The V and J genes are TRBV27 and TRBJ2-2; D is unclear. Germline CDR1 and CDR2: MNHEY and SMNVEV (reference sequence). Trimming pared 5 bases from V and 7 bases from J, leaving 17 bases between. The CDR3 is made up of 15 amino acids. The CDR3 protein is CASSPLPSPGGELFF. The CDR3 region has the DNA TGTGCCAGCAGTCCCCTCCCCTCTCCGGGCGGGGAGCTGTTTTTT.

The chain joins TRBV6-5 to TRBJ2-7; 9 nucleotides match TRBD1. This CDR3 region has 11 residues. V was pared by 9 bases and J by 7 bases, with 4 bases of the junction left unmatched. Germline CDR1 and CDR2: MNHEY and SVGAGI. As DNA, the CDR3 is TGTGCCAGTCGGACAGGGGAAGAGCAGTACTTC. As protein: CASRTGEEQYF.

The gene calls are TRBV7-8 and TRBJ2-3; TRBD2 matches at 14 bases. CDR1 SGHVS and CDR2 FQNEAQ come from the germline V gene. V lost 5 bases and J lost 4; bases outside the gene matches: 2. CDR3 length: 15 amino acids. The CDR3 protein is CASSLTSGGADTQYF. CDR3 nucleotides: TGTGCCAGCAGCCTGACTAGCGGGGGGGCAGATACGCAGTATTTT.

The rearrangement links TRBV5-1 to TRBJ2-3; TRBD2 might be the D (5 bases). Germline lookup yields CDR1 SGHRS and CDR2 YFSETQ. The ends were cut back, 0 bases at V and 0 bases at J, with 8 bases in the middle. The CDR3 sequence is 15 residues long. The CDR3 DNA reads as TGCGCCAGCAGCTTGGCCGGGAAAAGCACAGATACGCAGTATTTT. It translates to CASSLAGKSTDTQYF.

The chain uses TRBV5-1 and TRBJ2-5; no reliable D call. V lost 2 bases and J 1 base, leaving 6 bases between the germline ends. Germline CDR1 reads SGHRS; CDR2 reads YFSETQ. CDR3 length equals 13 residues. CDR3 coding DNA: TGCGCCAGCAGCTTATCCAGCCAAGAGACCCAGTACTTC. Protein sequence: CASSLSSQETQYF.

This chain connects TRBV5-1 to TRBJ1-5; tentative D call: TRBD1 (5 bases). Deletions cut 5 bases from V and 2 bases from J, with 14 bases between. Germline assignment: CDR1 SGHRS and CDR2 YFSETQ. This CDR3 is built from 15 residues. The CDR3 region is CASRRDSQGNQPQHF. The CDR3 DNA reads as TGCGCCAGCAGAAGGGACTCCCAAGGCAATCAGCCCCAGCATTTT.

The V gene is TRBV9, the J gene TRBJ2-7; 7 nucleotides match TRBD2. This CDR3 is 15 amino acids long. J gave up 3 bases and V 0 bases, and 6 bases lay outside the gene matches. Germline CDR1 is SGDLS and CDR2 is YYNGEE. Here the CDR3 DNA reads TGTGCCAGCAGCGTAGGAGCTAGCGGCCTCTACGAGCAGTACTTC. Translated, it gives CASSVGASGLYEQYF.